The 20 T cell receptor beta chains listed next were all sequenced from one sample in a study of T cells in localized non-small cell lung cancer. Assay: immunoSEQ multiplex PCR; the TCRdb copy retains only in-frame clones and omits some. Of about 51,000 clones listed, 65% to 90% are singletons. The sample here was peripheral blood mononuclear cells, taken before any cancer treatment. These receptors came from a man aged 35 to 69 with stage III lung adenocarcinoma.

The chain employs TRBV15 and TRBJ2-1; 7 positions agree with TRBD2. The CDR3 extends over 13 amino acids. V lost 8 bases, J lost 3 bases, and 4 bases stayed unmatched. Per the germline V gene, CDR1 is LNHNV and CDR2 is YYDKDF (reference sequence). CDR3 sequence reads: CATGGVYYNEQFF. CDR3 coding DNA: TGTGCCACCGGGGGGGTTTACTACAATGAGCAGTTCTTC.

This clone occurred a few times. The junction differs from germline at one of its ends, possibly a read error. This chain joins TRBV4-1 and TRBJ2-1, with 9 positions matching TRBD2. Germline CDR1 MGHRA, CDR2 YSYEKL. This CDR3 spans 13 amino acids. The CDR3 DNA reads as TGCGCCAGCAGCCAAGTCGGCCTAGCGGGACTCCTCTTC. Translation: CASSQVGLAGLLF.

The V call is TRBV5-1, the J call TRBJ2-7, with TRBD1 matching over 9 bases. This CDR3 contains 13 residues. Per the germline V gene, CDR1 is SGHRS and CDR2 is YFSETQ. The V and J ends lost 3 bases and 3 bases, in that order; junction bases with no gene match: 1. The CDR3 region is CASSSGQGYEQYF. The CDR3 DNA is TGCGCCAGCAGCTCGGGACAGGGCTACGAGCAGTACTTC.

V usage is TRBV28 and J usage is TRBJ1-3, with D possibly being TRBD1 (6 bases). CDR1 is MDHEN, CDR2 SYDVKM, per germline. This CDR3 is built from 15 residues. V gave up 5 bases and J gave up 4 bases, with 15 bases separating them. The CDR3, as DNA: TGTGCCAGCAGTCCATCAACAGGGCCCGGAAACACCATATATTTT. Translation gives CASSPSTGPGNTIYF.

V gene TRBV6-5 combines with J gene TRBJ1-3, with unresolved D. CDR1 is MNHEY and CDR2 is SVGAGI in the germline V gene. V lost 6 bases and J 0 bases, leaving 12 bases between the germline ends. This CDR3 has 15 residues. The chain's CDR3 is CASSPDDTSGNTIYF. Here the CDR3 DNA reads TGTGCCAGCAGCCCCGACGATACCTCTGGAAACACCATATATTTT.

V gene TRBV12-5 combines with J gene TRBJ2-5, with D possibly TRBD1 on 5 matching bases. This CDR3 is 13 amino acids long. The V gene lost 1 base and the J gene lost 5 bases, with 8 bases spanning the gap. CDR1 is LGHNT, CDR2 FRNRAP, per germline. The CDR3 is CASGLAGSETQYF. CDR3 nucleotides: TGTGCTAGTGGTTTGGCAGGGTCCGAGACCCAGTACTTC.

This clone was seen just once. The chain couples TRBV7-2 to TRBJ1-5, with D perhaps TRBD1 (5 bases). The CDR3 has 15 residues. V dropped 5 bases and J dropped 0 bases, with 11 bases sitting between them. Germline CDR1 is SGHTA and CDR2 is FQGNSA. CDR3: CASSPGGNSNQPQHF. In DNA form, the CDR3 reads TGTGCCAGCAGCCCGGGGGGGAATAGCAATCAGCCCCAGCATTTT.

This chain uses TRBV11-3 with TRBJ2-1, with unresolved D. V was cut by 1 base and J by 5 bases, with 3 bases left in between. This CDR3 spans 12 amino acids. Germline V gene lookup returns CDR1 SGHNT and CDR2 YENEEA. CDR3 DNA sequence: TGTGCCAGCAGCTTAGCCCACAATGAGCAGTTCTTC. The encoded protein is CASSLAHNEQFF.

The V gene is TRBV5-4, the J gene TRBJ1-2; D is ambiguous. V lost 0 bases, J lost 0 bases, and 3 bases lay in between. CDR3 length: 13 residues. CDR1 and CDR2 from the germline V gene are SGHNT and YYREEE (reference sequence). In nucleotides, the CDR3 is TGTGCCAGCAGCTTGGGAGCTAACTATGGCTACACCTTC. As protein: CASSLGANYGYTF.

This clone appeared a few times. Here the CDR3 reads CASSQAAPLVEQYF. The DNA of the CDR3 is TGTGCCAGCTCACAAGCGGCCCCGCTCGTAGAGCAGTACTTC. This rearrangement joins TRBV18 to TRBJ2-7; possible D gene TRBD2, 5 bases. Per the germline V gene, CDR1 is KGHSH and CDR2 is LQKENI. V dropped 4 bases and J dropped 7 bases, with 17 bases sitting between them. The CDR3 covers 14 residues.

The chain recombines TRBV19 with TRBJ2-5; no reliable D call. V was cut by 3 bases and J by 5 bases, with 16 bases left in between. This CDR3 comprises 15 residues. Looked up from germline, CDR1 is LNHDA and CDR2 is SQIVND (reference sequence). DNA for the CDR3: TGTGCCAGTAGTATGAATGGCCAGGCCAGGGAGACCCAGTACTTC. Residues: CASSMNGQARETQYF. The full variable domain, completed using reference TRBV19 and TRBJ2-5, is DGGITQSPKYLFRKEGQNVTLSCEQNLNHDAMYWYRQDPGQGLRLIYYSQIVNDFQKGDIAEGYSVSREKKESFPLTVTSAQKNPTAFYLCASSMNGQARETQYFGPGTRLLVL.

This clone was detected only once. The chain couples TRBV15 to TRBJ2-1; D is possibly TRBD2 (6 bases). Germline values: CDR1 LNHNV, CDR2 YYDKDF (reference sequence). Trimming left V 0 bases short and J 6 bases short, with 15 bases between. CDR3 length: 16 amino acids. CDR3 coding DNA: TGTGCCACCAGCAGAGAAGGGGCGGGGCGGTCCAATGAGCAGTTCTTC. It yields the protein CATSREGAGRSNEQFF.

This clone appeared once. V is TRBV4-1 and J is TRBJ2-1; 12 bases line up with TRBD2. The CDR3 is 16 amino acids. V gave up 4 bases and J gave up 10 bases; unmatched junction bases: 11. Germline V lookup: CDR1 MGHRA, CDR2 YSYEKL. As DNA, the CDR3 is TGCGCCAGCAGCCTCCTGGGGGCTAGCGGGGGGGGCGAGCAGTTCTTC. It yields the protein CASSLLGASGGGEQFF.

Written as DNA, the CDR3 is TGTGCCAGCAGCTTGGAGACAGGGGTTAGGGGCAATGAGCAGTTCTTC. This codes for CASSLETGVRGNEQFF. The V and J genes are TRBV5-5 and TRBJ2-1, with 8 nucleotides matching TRBD1. This CDR3 region has 16 residues. Germline values: CDR1 SGHKS, CDR2 YYEKEE (reference sequence). V lost 0 bases and J lost 6; bases outside the gene matches: 8.

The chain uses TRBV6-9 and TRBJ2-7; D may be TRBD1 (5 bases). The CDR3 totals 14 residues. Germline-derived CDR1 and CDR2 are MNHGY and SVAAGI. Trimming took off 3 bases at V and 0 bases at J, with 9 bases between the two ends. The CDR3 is CASSYSTDSYEQYF. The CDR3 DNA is TGTGCCAGCAGTTACTCGACAGACTCCTACGAGCAGTACTTC.

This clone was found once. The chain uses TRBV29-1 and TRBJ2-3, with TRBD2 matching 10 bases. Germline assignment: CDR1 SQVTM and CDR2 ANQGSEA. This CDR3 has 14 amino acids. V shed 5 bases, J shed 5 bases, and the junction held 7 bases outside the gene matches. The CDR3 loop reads CSVSSGGLLDTQYF. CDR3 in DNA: TGCAGCGTTTCTAGCGGGGGCCTCCTAGATACGCAGTATTTT.

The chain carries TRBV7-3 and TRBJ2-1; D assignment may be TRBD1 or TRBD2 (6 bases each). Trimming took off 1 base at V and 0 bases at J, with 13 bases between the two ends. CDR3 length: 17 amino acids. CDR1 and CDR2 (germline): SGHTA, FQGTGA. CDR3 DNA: TGTGCCAGCAGCTTAAACCCTTCGGGGGCCTCCTACAATGAGCAGTTCTTC. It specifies CASSLNPSGASYNEQFF.

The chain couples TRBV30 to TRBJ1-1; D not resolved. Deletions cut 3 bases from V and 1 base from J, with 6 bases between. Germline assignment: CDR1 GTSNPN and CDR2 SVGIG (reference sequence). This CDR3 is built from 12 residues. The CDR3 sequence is CAWRGENTEAFF. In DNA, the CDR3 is TGTGCCTGGAGGGGAGAGAACACTGAAGCTTTCTTT.

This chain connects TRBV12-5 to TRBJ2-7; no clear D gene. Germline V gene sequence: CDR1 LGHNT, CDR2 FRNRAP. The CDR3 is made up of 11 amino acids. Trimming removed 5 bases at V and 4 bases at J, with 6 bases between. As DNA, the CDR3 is TGTGCTAGTGGTCACAAATACGAGCAGTACTTC. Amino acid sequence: CASGHKYEQYF.

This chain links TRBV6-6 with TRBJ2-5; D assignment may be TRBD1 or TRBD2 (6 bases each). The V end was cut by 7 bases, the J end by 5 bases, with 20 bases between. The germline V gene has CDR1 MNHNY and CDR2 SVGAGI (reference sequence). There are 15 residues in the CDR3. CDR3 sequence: CASTDRGRFRETQYF. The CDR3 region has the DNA TGTGCCAGCACCGACCGGGGGCGGTTTAGGGAGACCCAGTACTTC.